Described below is a single TCR beta chain sequence and its context. Its cognate antigen is unknown. The data were taken from a study of T cell responses to AZD1222 COVID-19 vaccine. Study-wide results and limits: No day 14 peak samples; only post-peak repertoires were characterized.

The repertoire was sequenced with immunoSEQ multiplex PCR; TCRdb's copy has only in-frame clones and lacks some. The sample holds about 85,000 clones; roughly 90% are singletons and the top ten take 2.2%. V was pared by 0 bases and J by 3 bases, with 9 bases between. Germline-derived CDR1 and CDR2 are LGHDT and YNNKEL (reference sequence). This CDR3 has 15 residues. The chain carries TRBV3-1 (or the pseudogene TRBV3-2) and TRBJ1-5; D is unclear. This specimen was peripheral blood, taken on day 0 of AZD1222 vaccination. The clonotype originates from an adult in good health. The CDR3 DNA follows: TGTGCCAGCAGCCAAGACACGTCTCACAATCAGCCCCAGCATTTT. Its translation is CASSQDTSHNQPQHF.